Each of the 21 T cell receptor beta chains below was sequenced from the same sample in a study of blood T cell repertoires in COVID-19. Sequencing used immunoSEQ multiplex PCR; TCRdb keeps in-frame clones, though not all of them. The data show about 60,000 clones, 86% seen once. The sequenced sample consisted of peripheral blood. The receptor set was obtained from a man in his forties or fifties with acute or convalescent COVID-19.

CDR3 bases: TGTGCCAGCAGCTCGGGGGTGGACAAATCATACAATGAGCAGTTCTTC. It codes for CASSSGVDKSYNEQFF. The rearrangement uses TRBV5-6 and TRBJ2-1; weak D call: TRBD2 (6 bases). This CDR3 contains 16 residues. V was trimmed by 3 bases and J by 4 bases, leaving 17 bases between them. Germline CDR1 and CDR2: SGHDT and YYEEEE.

The chain recombines TRBV30 with TRBJ1-1; D is possibly TRBD1 (6 bases). Trimming shortened V by 2 bases and J by 1 base, and 11 bases separated the two germline ends. Germline loops: CDR1 GTSNPN, CDR2 SVGIG (reference sequence). The CDR3 is made up of 14 amino acids. CDR3 in DNA: TGTGCCTGGAGTCGGGGGGCCCAGAACACTGAAGCTTTCTTT. It codes for CAWSRGAQNTEAFF.

This clone has just one count. The chain carries TRBV19 and TRBJ2-7; D perhaps matches TRBD2 (6 bases). Per the germline V gene, CDR1 is LNHDA and CDR2 is SQIVND (reference sequence). Trimming left V 1 base short and J 5 bases short, with 12 bases between. The CDR3 is 14 amino acids. This CDR3 is CASSIAEGWNEQYF. For the CDR3, the DNA is TGTGCCAGTAGTATAGCGGAGGGGTGGAACGAGCAGTACTTC.

The gene calls are TRBV7-2 and TRBJ1-6, with unresolved D. V was cut by 5 bases and J by 7 bases, with 12 bases left in between. The CDR3 consists of 14 residues. Germline loops: CDR1 SGHTA, CDR2 FQGNSA. The DNA for the CDR3 is TGTGCCAGCAGCCCCCCAGGAGGAAATTCACCCCTCCACTTT. Translation gives CASSPPGGNSPLHF.

The chain carries TRBV29-1 and TRBJ2-3; D unresolved. The CDR3 runs to 14 residues. Trimming took off 3 bases at V and 6 bases at J, with 16 bases between the two ends. CDR1 is SQVTM, CDR2 ANQGSEA, per germline. CDR3 nucleotide sequence: TGCAGCGTTGATGGTACGGGTAATGGGGATACGCAGTATTTT. It codes for CSVDGTGNGDTQYF.

The J gene is TRBJ2-7, the V gene TRBV4-1, with 11 bases that match TRBD2. The germline gives CDR1 MGHRA, CDR2 YSYEKL. The CDR3 has 18 amino acids. V gave up 0 bases and J gave up 3 bases; unmatched junction bases: 10. CDR3 residues: CASSQDNHTSGGIYEQYF. The CDR3 region has the DNA TGCGCCAGCAGCCAAGATAACCACACTAGCGGGGGTATCTACGAGCAGTACTTC.

The chain couples TRBV7-2 to TRBJ2-1, with TRBD2 matching over 8 bases. V lost 3 bases and J lost 10; bases outside the gene matches: 8. Germline V gene data show CDR1 as SGHTA and CDR2 as FQGNSA. CDR3 length: 14 residues. CDR3 in DNA: TGTGCCAGCAGCTTGGTAGCGGGGCGTGGGGAGCAGTTCTTC. This codes for CASSLVAGRGEQFF.

The table lists this clone with a count of one. The chain joins TRBV7-3 to TRBJ2-3; TRBD2 agrees at 7 bases. Germline V gene lookup returns CDR1 SGHTA and CDR2 FQGTGA. This CDR3 comprises 15 residues. The junction had 9 bases not matched to a gene; V was cut back by 0 bases and J by 9 bases. The CDR3 sequence is CASSLTGEGGGTQYF. Here the CDR3 DNA reads TGTGCCAGCAGCTTAACCGGGGAGGGCGGAGGGACGCAGTATTTT.

This chain uses TRBV7-2 with TRBJ1-2; 10 bases match TRBD1. CDR1 SGHTA and CDR2 FQGNSA come from the germline V gene. V shed 5 bases, J shed 4 bases, and the junction held 7 bases outside the gene matches. The length of the CDR3 is 15 residues. The CDR3 region is CASSMDRGGGYGYTF. CDR3 nucleotide sequence: TGTGCCAGCAGCATGGACAGGGGGGGCGGCTATGGCTACACCTTC.

The chain couples TRBV19 to TRBJ1-6; 9 positions match TRBD1. Germline values: CDR1 LNHDA, CDR2 SQIVND (reference sequence). Unmatched junction bases numbered 3, after V lost 3 bases and J lost 9 bases. The CDR3 loop spans 14 amino acids. Here the CDR3 DNA reads TGTGCCAGTAGTATTGTGACAGGGGGTTCACCCCTCCACTTT. It specifies CASSIVTGGSPLHF.

The rearrangement uses TRBV19 and TRBJ1-1, with a possible D match to TRBD1 (6 bases). With 7 bases removed from V and 4 bases from J, the gap between germline ends came to 13 bases. The CDR3 consists of 13 residues. Germline values: CDR1 LNHDA, CDR2 SQIVND (reference sequence). CDR3 region: CASTLEGGTEAFF. The CDR3 region has the DNA TGTGCCAGTACTCTTGAAGGGGGCACTGAAGCTTTCTTT. The complete variable domain, with remaining parts taken from reference TRBV19 and TRBJ1-1, reads DGGITQSPKYLFRKEGQNVTLSCEQNLNHDAMYWYRQDPGQGLRLIYYSQIVNDFQKGDIAEGYSVSREKKESFPLTVTSAQKNPTAFYLCASTLEGGTEAFFGQGTRLTVV.

The table lists this clone with a count of one. The gene calls are TRBV25-1 and TRBJ1-4, with D possibly TRBD1 on 5 matching bases. V was trimmed by 8 bases and J by 5 bases, leaving 12 bases between them. The CDR3 totals 13 residues. The germline V gene has CDR1 MGHDK and CDR2 SYGVNS. The CDR3 DNA is TGTGCCAGCGGCCCTGGGGGGAATGAAAAACTGTTTTTT. It translates to CASGPGGNEKLFF.

This chain joins TRBV9 and TRBJ1-5, with a possible D match to TRBD1 (5 bases). V was trimmed by 0 bases and J by 8 bases, leaving 12 bases between them. There are 14 residues in the CDR3. Germline assignment: CDR1 SGDLS and CDR2 YYNGEE. The CDR3 region has the DNA TGTGCCAGCAGCGTAGGAGCAGGGAGGGAGCCCCAGCATTTT. Translated: CASSVGAGREPQHF.

The chain combines TRBV11-2 with TRBJ1-3; D is unclear. Trimming left V 6 bases short and J 0 bases short, with 18 bases between. This CDR3 has 17 amino acids. Per the germline V gene, CDR1 is SGHAT and CDR2 is FQNNGV. The CDR3 coding sequence is TGTGCCAGCAGTTCACCGAAAGCGGGGTTCTCTGGAAACACCATATATTTT. Translating gives CASSSPKAGFSGNTIYF.

The chain employs TRBV19 and TRBJ1-5; no definite D call. The CDR3 consists of 15 residues. Germline V gives CDR1 LNHDA, CDR2 SQIVND (reference sequence). Deletions cut 7 bases from V and 2 bases from J, with 15 bases between. The CDR3, as DNA: TGTGCCAGTACCCCCTTCACAGTTGGCAATCAGCCCCAGCATTTT. Amino acid sequence: CASTPFTVGNQPQHF.

The chain has TRBV19 and TRBJ2-2, with 10 nucleotides matching TRBD1. The CDR3 is made up of 14 amino acids. Trimming removed 10 bases from V and 3 bases from J; junction bases left unmatched: 5. Germline CDR1 is LNHDA and CDR2 is SQIVND (reference sequence). The CDR3 protein is CATRDRGDTGELFF. Here the CDR3 DNA reads TGTGCCACTAGGGACAGGGGCGACACCGGGGAGCTGTTTTTT.

The gene calls are TRBV6-5 and TRBJ1-5; D is undetermined. V was pared by 7 bases and J by 1 base, with 8 bases between. This CDR3 region has 13 residues. CDR1 is MNHEY and CDR2 is SVGAGI in the germline V gene. The DNA of the CDR3 is TGTGCCAGCAAGGAGCGGAGCAATCAGCCCCAGCATTTT. Translated, it gives CASKERSNQPQHF.

The rearrangement uses TRBV29-1 and TRBJ2-7; 8 nucleotides align to TRBD1. CDR3 length: 14 amino acids. Trimming cost V 7 bases and J 7 bases; bases outside gene matches: 15. Germline CDR1 is SQVTM and CDR2 is ANQGSEA. CDR3 nucleotides: TGCAGCGCCGGGGGCGCAGGGGGCGCGGGGGAGCAGTACTTC. It specifies CSAGGAGGAGEQYF.

The chain joins TRBV18 to TRBJ1-2, with D possibly TRBD1 on 6 matching bases. The length of the CDR3 is 14 residues. The V gene's germline CDR1 is KGHSH and CDR2 LQKENI. V was clipped by 1 base and J by 2 bases, with 8 bases between them. CDR3 DNA sequence: TGTGCCAGCTCACCACAGGACAGAAACTATGGCTACACCTTC. Translation: CASSPQDRNYGYTF.

The chain links TRBV10-3 to TRBJ2-3; D is unresolved. The CDR3 is made up of 18 amino acids. Trimming stripped 11 bases from V and 0 bases from J, with 27 bases between. Germline V lookup: CDR1 ENHRY, CDR2 SYGVKD. CDR3 sequence reads: CAPAPDRASESSTDTQYF. DNA for the CDR3: TGTGCCCCCGCCCCCGACCGCGCTTCGGAGTCTAGCACAGATACGCAGTATTTT.

V gene TRBV27 combines with J gene TRBJ1-2, with 8 bases aligning to TRBD1. The ends lost 6 bases at V and 2 bases at J; junction bases unmatched: 8. The CDR3 spans 15 residues. From germline, CDR1 is MNHEY and CDR2 SMNVEV (reference sequence). The chain's CDR3 is CASSNPGQGNYGYTF. The CDR3 DNA follows: TGTGCCAGCAGCAACCCCGGACAGGGAAACTATGGCTACACCTTC.